A single sample is the source of the 26 T cell receptor beta chains below, sequenced in a study of shared clonotypes between healthy human individuals. TCRdb's table, derived via immunoSEQ multiplex PCR, lists solely in-frame clones and lacks some. The sample lists roughly 1 million clones; roughly 80% were seen once. Sequences were obtained from memory CD4+ T cells sorted from blood. Subset in this sample: CD45RA-negative fraction. The source of these receptors is a man in his late teens or twenties in good health.

This chain joins TRBV18 and TRBJ1-6; D perhaps matches TRBD1 (5 bases). The CDR3 runs 19 residues. V lost 3 bases to trimming and J lost 0 bases, with 18 bases between them. In germline, CDR1 is KGHSH, CDR2 LQKENI. The CDR3 sequence: CASSPPRESGSSYNSPLHF. The CDR3 nucleotides are TGTGCCAGCTCACCTCCACGTGAATCAGGGAGCTCCTATAATTCACCCCTCCACTTT.

This chain joins TRBV20-1 and TRBJ1-2; D is uncertain. The CDR3 is 11 residues long. The germline V gene encodes CDR1 DFQATT and CDR2 SNEGSKA (reference sequence). This chain's CDR3 is CSLVALYGYTF. The CDR3 DNA sequence: TGCAGCCTTGTTGCCCTCTATGGCTACACCTTC.

A remark on this clone: This sample includes further DNA sequences coding for the same CDR3. The V and J genes are TRBV5-1 and TRBJ1-2; no clear D gene. The CDR3 consists of 13 residues. V gave up 0 bases and J gave up 4 bases, with 7 bases separating them. CDR1 and CDR2 (germline): SGHRS, YFSETQ. The CDR3 spells CASSLGAVYGYTF. The CDR3 DNA sequence: TGCGCCAGCAGCTTGGGGGCGGTCTATGGCTACACCTTC.

This clone turned up a few times. This chain connects TRBV5-1 to TRBJ2-5; 7 nucleotides line up with TRBD2. CDR1 is SGHRS, CDR2 YFSETQ, per germline. V dropped 0 bases and J dropped 3; count of bases not matched to a gene: 8. This CDR3 is built from 16 residues. CDR3 sequence reads: CASSLDGRIVKETQYF. Written as DNA, the CDR3 is TGCGCCAGCAGCTTGGACGGGAGGATTGTTAAAGAGACCCAGTACTTC.

A few counts support this clone. The chain combines TRBV28 with TRBJ1-2; D perhaps matches TRBD1 (6 bases). The CDR3 sequence is 15 residues long. CDR1 MDHEN and CDR2 SYDVKM come from the germline V gene. Deletions cut 2 bases from V and 4 bases from J, with 14 bases between. This CDR3 is CASSLNGGPRYGYTF. In nucleotides, the CDR3 is TGTGCCAGCAGTTTAAATGGGGGGCCCCGCTATGGCTACACCTTC.

This sequence joins TRBV6-5 and TRBJ1-4; D is perhaps TRBD1 (5 bases). V shed 0 bases and J shed 12 bases, with 11 bases lying between them. This CDR3 region has 13 residues. Germline-derived CDR1 and CDR2 are MNHEY and SVGAGI. The CDR3 nucleotides read TGTGCCAGCAGTTACTCGGGAGGGGAGGAACTGTTTTTT. Translated, it gives CASSYSGGEELFF.

The chain employs TRBV5-1 and TRBJ1-2; 9 nucleotides align to TRBD1. Germline CDR1 reads SGHRS; CDR2 reads YFSETQ. Losses at the gene ends were 2 bases for V and 4 bases for J; bases not matched to a gene: 6. The CDR3 is 15 residues long. The CDR3, as DNA: TGCGCCAGCAGCTTAGGGACAGGGAATGCCTATGGCTACACCTTC. Its protein product is CASSLGTGNAYGYTF.

The gene calls are TRBV29-1 and TRBJ1-2, with D tentatively TRBD1 (5 bases). V gave up 4 bases and J gave up 4 bases, with 13 bases separating them. The V gene's germline CDR1 is SQVTM and CDR2 ANQGSEA. The CDR3 spans 13 residues. The CDR3 DNA is TGCAGCGTTGGGGACGGTGGGGTCTATGGCTACACCTTC. Its translation: CSVGDGGVYGYTF.

The chain employs TRBV5-6 and TRBJ2-7; 8 bases map to TRBD1. In germline, CDR1 is SGHDT, CDR2 YYEEEE. V lost 3 bases to trimming and J lost 6 bases; unmatched junction nucleotides: 8. This CDR3 comprises 14 residues. For the CDR3, the DNA is TGTGCCAGCAGCTCCTGGACAGGGTCCGGCGAGCAGTACTTC. Translated: CASSSWTGSGEQYF.

The chain has TRBV6-6 and TRBJ2-3, with 9 bases lining up with TRBD2. Trimming removed 7 bases from V and 9 bases from J; junction bases left unmatched: 8. The CDR3 loop spans 13 amino acids. Germline V lookup: CDR1 MNHNY, CDR2 SVGAGI (reference sequence). CDR3: CASKAGGQWTQYF. The CDR3 DNA reads TGTGCCAGCAAAGCGGGGGGCCAGTGGACGCAGTATTTT.

The chain recombines TRBV7-2 with TRBJ2-3; 9 nucleotides line up with TRBD2. Trimming cost V 5 bases and J 4 bases; bases outside gene matches: 4. CDR3 size: 14 residues. The germline V gene encodes CDR1 SGHTA and CDR2 FQGNSA. CDR3 sequence: CASSPGTSPDTQYF. The CDR3 DNA reads TGTGCCAGCAGCCCCGGGACTAGCCCAGATACGCAGTATTTT.

Only a few counts were recorded for this clone. A much bigger clone sits one base away, suggesting this may be a read error. Within the sample, other DNA sequences also encode this same CDR3. The chain links TRBV7-2 to TRBJ2-2; 14 bases are a match to TRBD2. In germline, CDR1 is SGHTA, CDR2 FQGNSA. The CDR3 covers 16 residues. Germline trimming cut 5 bases from V and 7 bases from J; bases unmatched to any gene: 6. This CDR3 reads CASSPGLAGGFGELFF. The CDR3 DNA sequence: TGTGCCAGCAGCCCCGGACTAGCGGGAGGTTTCGGGGAGCTGTTTTTT.

This chain joins TRBV7-6 and TRBJ2-7, with 16 bases matching TRBD2. After removal of 4 bases from V and 5 bases from J, the junction contained 17 bases not matched to a gene. CDR1 and CDR2 (germline): SGHVS, FNYEAQ. The CDR3 runs 20 residues. The CDR3 loop reads CASSSREGGLAGGTANEQYF. CDR3 nucleotides: TGTGCCAGCAGCTCCCGGGAGGGGGGACTAGCGGGAGGGACCGCGAACGAGCAGTACTTC. Looking up the rest from reference TRBV7-6 and TRBJ2-7 gives the full variable domain: GAGVSQSPRYKVTKRGQDVALRCDPISGHVSLYWYRQALGQGPEFLTYFNYEAQQDKSGLPNDRFSAERPEGSISTLTIQRTEQRDSAMYRCASSSREGGLAGGTANEQYFGPGTRLTVT.

This clone was seen only a few times. The sample carries other DNA sequences with the same CDR3. V is TRBV29-1 and J is TRBJ1-1; D not resolved. Trimming removed 3 bases from V and 0 bases from J, with 8 bases in between. From germline, CDR1 is SQVTM and CDR2 ANQGSEA. This CDR3 region has 13 residues. CDR3 loop: CSVEGRMNTEAFF. The CDR3 DNA reads as TGCAGCGTTGAGGGCAGAATGAACACTGAAGCTTTCTTT. Complete variable domain (other parts from reference TRBV29-1 and TRBJ1-1): SAVISQKPSRDICQRGTSLTIQCQVDSQVTMMFWYRQQPGQSLTLIATANQGSEATYESGFVIDKFPISRPNLTFSTLTVSNMSPEDSSIYLCSVEGRMNTEAFFGQGTRLTVV.

This chain uses TRBV28 with TRBJ1-5; TRBD1 agrees at 7 bases. J gave up 3 bases and V 5 bases, and 7 bases lay outside the gene matches. The CDR3 runs 15 residues. Germline values: CDR1 MDHEN, CDR2 SYDVKM. As DNA, the CDR3 is TGTGCCAGCAGTCCCTCAGGGGGATACAATCAGCCCCAGCATTTT. This codes for CASSPSGGYNQPQHF.

This clone appeared a few times. J is TRBJ1-1 and V is TRBV25-1, with D tentatively TRBD1 (6 bases). The germline gives CDR1 MGHDK, CDR2 SYGVNS. This CDR3 has 13 residues. V was trimmed by 6 bases and J by 1 base, leaving 9 bases between them. CDR3 sequence (DNA): TGTGCCAGCAGGGACAGCTCGAACACTGAAGCTTTCTTT. It translates to CASRDSSNTEAFF.

The chain recombines TRBV7-9 with TRBJ1-1; 9 bases are a match to TRBD1. Germline assignment: CDR1 SEHNR and CDR2 FQNEAQ (reference sequence). V shed 4 bases and J 11 bases; nucleotides not matched to a gene: 11. The CDR3 runs to 14 residues. CDR3 in amino acids: CASSSQGAYKRAFF. CDR3 DNA: TGTGCCAGCAGCTCACAGGGGGCCTATAAGCGGGCTTTCTTT.

The table lists this clone with a few counts. The chain has TRBV14 and TRBJ1-1; D perhaps matches TRBD1 (5 bases). The CDR3 is made up of 16 amino acids. Germline-derived CDR1 and CDR2 are SGHDN and FVKESK. Trimming left V 4 bases short and J 0 bases short, with 15 bases between. CDR3 in amino acids: CASSPGLTVVNTEAFF. The CDR3 nucleotides are TGTGCCAGCAGCCCAGGATTGACAGTTGTGAACACTGAAGCTTTCTTT.

The chain employs TRBV6-1 and TRBJ1-3; D perhaps matches TRBD1 (6 bases). The CDR3 is made up of 15 amino acids. Looked up from germline, CDR1 is MNHNS and CDR2 is SASEGT. V was shortened by 6 bases and J by 1 base, with 13 bases between the two germline ends. CDR3 nucleotides: TGTGCCAGCAGGACAGGCACCCAATCTGGAAACACCATATATTTT. This codes for CASRTGTQSGNTIYF.

The table lists this clone with a few counts. This chain connects TRBV19 to TRBJ1-1, with D tentatively TRBD1 (6 bases). The CDR3 contains 16 residues. The ends were cut back, 4 bases at V and 6 bases at J, with 21 bases in the middle. From germline, CDR1 is LNHDA and CDR2 SQIVND (reference sequence). The CDR3 sequence is CASSRLQAGGGAEAFF. For the CDR3, the DNA is TGTGCCAGTAGTAGACTTCAGGCCGGCGGGGGCGCTGAAGCTTTCTTT.

This clone was seen just once. The chain links TRBV18 to TRBJ1-2; D not certain. Trimming removed 2 bases at V and 8 bases at J, with 9 bases between. The CDR3 consists of 12 residues. Germline lookup yields CDR1 KGHSH and CDR2 LQKENI. As DNA, the CDR3 is TGTGCCAGCTCACCAGAGGGCAAGGGCTACACCTTC. It yields the protein CASSPEGKGYTF.

This chain links TRBV29-1 with TRBJ1-1; 9 nucleotides align to TRBD1. Germline-derived CDR1 and CDR2 are SQVTM and ANQGSEA. Trimming removed 8 bases from V and 5 bases from J; junction bases left unmatched: 12. This CDR3 region has 14 residues. The CDR3, as DNA: TGCAGCACCAGCCAACAGGGGGCGAATACTGAAGCTTTCTTT. Its translation: CSTSQQGANTEAFF.

The V and J genes are TRBV5-1 and TRBJ2-7; TRBD1 might be the D (8 bases). The CDR3 is 15 amino acids. The V and J ends lost 0 bases and 2 bases respectively, with 12 bases between them. Germline V gene lookup returns CDR1 SGHRS and CDR2 YFSETQ. The CDR3 DNA reads TGCGCCAGCAGCTTGGACAGGGGGGGCCCCTACGAGCAGTACTTC. It encodes CASSLDRGGPYEQYF.

The chain carries TRBV18 and TRBJ1-4; 11 bases align to TRBD1. CDR1 and CDR2 from the germline V gene are KGHSH and LQKENI. The CDR3 contains 16 residues. The V and J ends lost 3 bases and 8 bases, in that order; junction bases with no gene match: 8. The CDR3 bases are TGTGCCAGCTCACCTGTGGAGGACAGGGGGCGAGAAAAACTGTTTTTT. Its protein product is CASSPVEDRGREKLFF.

This chain connects TRBV28 to TRBJ2-7; 10 bases are shared with TRBD1. The CDR3 loop spans 15 amino acids. V dropped 5 bases and J dropped 2; count of bases not matched to a gene: 6. Germline values: CDR1 MDHEN, CDR2 SYDVKM. DNA for the CDR3: TGTGCCAGCAGTAGGGGACAGGGGAAGGCCTACGAGCAGTACTTC. It codes for CASSRGQGKAYEQYF. Variable domain in full (rest from reference TRBV28 and TRBJ2-7): DVKVTQSSRYLVKRTGEKVFLECVQDMDHENMFWYRQDPGLGLRLIYFSYDVKMKEKGDIPEGYSVSREKKERFSLILESASTNQTSMYLCASSRGQGKAYEQYFGPGTRLTVT.

This chain links TRBV7-2 with TRBJ2-1, with D hard to call. V was cut by 5 bases and J by 7 bases, with 12 bases left in between. Looked up from germline, CDR1 is SGHTA and CDR2 is FQGNSA. The CDR3 is made up of 13 amino acids. The DNA for the CDR3 is TGTGCCAGCAGCCGAAGGAATGGGAATGAGCAGTTCTTC. It encodes CASSRRNGNEQFF.